Presented here are 23 T cell receptor beta chains from one specimen sequenced in a study of T cell responses to AZD1222 COVID-19 vaccine. TCRdb keeps only in-frame clones here, not all; method: immunoSEQ multiplex PCR. The table has some 120,000 clones, roughly 85% seen once. Sequenced here: peripheral blood, sampled on day 0 of MenACWY control vaccination. These receptor sequences come from an adult in good health.

The rearrangement links TRBV9 to TRBJ1-4; TRBD1 matches at 10 bases. The CDR3 extends over 16 amino acids. The V and J ends lost 3 bases and 5 bases, in that order; junction bases with no gene match: 7. Germline values: CDR1 SGDLS, CDR2 YYNGEE. The CDR3 reads CASSAGQGVGNEKLFF. In nucleotides, the CDR3 is TGTGCCAGCAGCGCAGGACAGGGGGTAGGGAATGAAAAACTGTTTTTT.

This sequence joins TRBV6-4 and TRBJ1-1, with D perhaps matching TRBD1 (6 bases). CDR1 is MRHNA and CDR2 is SNTAGT in the germline V gene. The CDR3 sequence is 9 residues long. Trimming removed 6 bases from V and 10 bases from J, with 6 bases in between. In nucleotides, the CDR3 is TGTGCCAGCAGACAGGGAGCTTTCTTT. Amino acid sequence: CASRQGAFF.

The chain employs TRBV27 and TRBJ1-1; D possibly corresponds to TRBD1 (5 bases). The CDR3 has 16 amino acids. With 2 bases removed from V and 2 bases from J, the gap between germline ends came to 15 bases. Germline V gene sequence: CDR1 MNHEY, CDR2 SMNVEV (reference sequence). CDR3 protein: CASSLIREGANTEAFF. CDR3 bases: TGTGCCAGCAGTTTAATCAGGGAAGGAGCAAACACTGAAGCTTTCTTT.

In DNA form, the CDR3 reads TGTGCCAGCAGACGTTCGGGACTCTTGAACACCGGGGAGCTGTTTTTT. Amino acid sequence: CASRRSGLLNTGELFF. This chain uses TRBV3-1 (or the pseudogene TRBV3-2) with TRBJ2-2; possibly TRBD2 for D (6 bases). V was shortened by 6 bases and J by 1 base, with 15 bases between the two germline ends. This CDR3 is 16 amino acids long. Germline CDR1 is LGHDT and CDR2 is YNNKEL (reference sequence).

The rearrangement links TRBV7-2 to TRBJ1-2, with 9 bases aligning to TRBD1. The CDR3 totals 16 residues. After removal of 4 bases from V and 4 bases from J, the junction contained 10 bases not matched to a gene. Germline V gives CDR1 SGHTA, CDR2 FQGNSA. The chain's CDR3 is CASSSPRTGEIYGYTF. The DNA for the CDR3 is TGTGCCAGCAGCTCGCCCCGGACAGGGGAAATCTATGGCTACACCTTC.

The V gene is TRBV5-5, the J gene TRBJ2-7; tentatively, D is TRBD2 (6 bases). Trimming left V 0 bases short and J 2 bases short, with 15 bases between. In germline, CDR1 is SGHKS, CDR2 YYEKEE (reference sequence). The CDR3 runs 16 residues. CDR3 region: CASSLVGGPYTYEQYF. CDR3 nucleotides: TGTGCCAGCAGCTTGGTCGGGGGACCCTACACCTACGAGCAGTACTTC.

This chain uses TRBV28 with TRBJ1-6; perhaps TRBD1 as D (6 bases). The V end lost 1 base, the J end lost 5 bases, and 6 bases lay between the germline ends. The germline V gene encodes CDR1 MDHEN and CDR2 SYDVKM. The CDR3 consists of 14 residues. The CDR3 DNA reads as TGTGCCAGCAGTTTATCAGGGGATAATTCACCCCTCCACTTT. This sequence encodes CASSLSGDNSPLHF.

The chain links TRBV14 to TRBJ1-2; no clear D. CDR3 length equals 13 residues. Germline assignment: CDR1 SGHDN and CDR2 FVKESK. Trimming pared 3 bases from V and 2 bases from J, leaving 7 bases between. This CDR3 reads CASSQGRNYGYTF. CDR3 bases: TGTGCCAGCAGCCAGGGCAGGAACTATGGCTACACCTTC.

The V gene is TRBV7-8, the J gene TRBJ2-7, with a possible D match to TRBD1 (5 bases). V was cut by 3 bases and J by 4 bases, with 7 bases left in between. Germline V gene data show CDR1 as SGHVS and CDR2 as FQNEAQ. The CDR3 contains 12 residues. The CDR3 spells CASSLTDYEQYF. The DNA of the CDR3 is TGTGCCAGCAGCTTGACAGATTACGAGCAGTACTTC.

This sequence joins TRBV6-5 and TRBJ2-1, with 10 nucleotides matching TRBD1. The V segment lost 6 bases and the J segment 5 bases; nucleotides outside the gene matches: 7. CDR3 length: 15 amino acids. Germline V gene data show CDR1 as MNHEY and CDR2 as SVGAGI. CDR3 DNA sequence: TGTGCCAGCAGACTATGGGACAGGGGAGACAATGAGCAGTTCTTC. Amino acid sequence: CASRLWDRGDNEQFF.

With respect to this clone: At one end the junction does not follow the germline gene, possibly because of a read error. CDR3 residues: CASSFWTVGTTNEKLFF. CDR3 DNA: TGTGCCAGCAGTTTCTGGACAGTGGGGACAACTAATGAAAAATTGTTTTTT. This chain links TRBV28 with TRBJ1-4, with TRBD1 as a possible D gene (6 bases). The germline CDR1 and CDR2 sequences are MDHEN and SYDVKM. CDR3 length: 17 residues.

V gene TRBV19 combines with J gene TRBJ1-6; no clear D gene. Between the trimmed V and J ends, which lost 2 bases and 9 bases, there was a span of 14 bases. The CDR3 sequence is 15 residues long. Germline values: CDR1 LNHDA, CDR2 SQIVND (reference sequence). As DNA, the CDR3 is TGTGCCAGTAGTATATCAAGTCGGGGAAGTTCACCCCTCCACTTT. It specifies CASSISSRGSSPLHF.

The rearrangement links TRBV7-8 to TRBJ1-4, with D possibly TRBD1 on 5 matching bases. Trimming removed 7 bases at V and 0 bases at J, with 15 bases between. The CDR3 has 16 residues. The germline CDR1 and CDR2 sequences are SGHVS and FQNEAQ. In nucleotides, the CDR3 is TGTGCCAGCACCAACACCGGGACGCCAACTAATGAAAAACTGTTTTTT. This encodes CASTNTGTPTNEKLFF. Supplemented by reference TRBV7-8 and TRBJ1-4, the full variable domain reads GAGVSQSPRYKVAKRGQDVALRCDPISGHVSLFWYQQALGQGPEFLTYFQNEAQLDKSGLPSDRFFAERPEGSVSTLKIQRTQQEDSAVYLCASTNTGTPTNEKLFFGSGTQLSVL.

Notes on this clone: Other DNA sequences within the sample encode an identical CDR3. The V gene is TRBV18, the J gene TRBJ1-1; unclear D gene. Looked up from germline, CDR1 is KGHSH and CDR2 is LQKENI. Trimming removed 1 base from V and 1 base from J, with 4 bases in between. CDR3 length: 13 amino acids. The DNA for the CDR3 is TGTGCCAGCTCACCACAGGGGAACACTGAAGCTTTCTTT. Its protein is CASSPQGNTEAFF.

The J gene is TRBJ2-5, the V gene TRBV7-2; TRBD1 aligns across 11 bases. J gave up 2 bases and V 5 bases, and 1 base lay outside the gene matches. The CDR3 runs 14 residues. The germline gives CDR1 SGHTA, CDR2 FQGNSA. The CDR3 DNA reads as TGTGCCAGCAGCCGGGACAGGGGGCAAGAGACCCAGTACTTC. This codes for CASSRDRGQETQYF.

The CDR3 region is CASSGAGGGSASSPLHF. Here the CDR3 DNA reads TGTGCCAGCAGTGGGGCCGGGGGGGGCAGTGCTAGTTCACCCCTCCACTTT. The chain recombines TRBV6-1 with TRBJ1-6; D might be TRBD1 (6 bases). The V gene's germline CDR1 is MNHNS and CDR2 SASEGT. This CDR3 has 17 amino acids. V lost 4 bases to trimming and J lost 9 bases, with 22 bases between them.

The chain combines TRBV29-1 with TRBJ2-6, with D perhaps TRBD2 (5 bases). CDR3 length: 15 amino acids. CDR1 and CDR2 from the germline V gene are SQVTM and ANQGSEA. Trimming removed 1 base from V and 1 base from J, with 8 bases in between. The CDR3: CSVEGGGSGANVLTF. Written as DNA, the CDR3 is TGCAGCGTTGAAGGTGGCGGGTCTGGGGCCAACGTCCTGACTTTC. Variable domain in full (rest from reference TRBV29-1 and TRBJ2-6): SAVISQKPSRDICQRGTSLTIQCQVDSQVTMMFWYRQQPGQSLTLIATANQGSEATYESGFVIDKFPISRPNLTFSTLTVSNMSPEDSSIYLCSVEGGGSGANVLTFGAGSRLTVL.

This clone is a singleton in its sample. V usage is TRBV5-3 and J usage is TRBJ1-2; D may be TRBD1 (5 bases). TRBV5-3 carries the ORF label, with uncertain function. The CDR3 has 15 amino acids. V was clipped by 8 bases and J by 4 bases, with 21 bases between them. The CDR3 loop reads CASPTRVQGAYGYTF. The CDR3 DNA reads TGTGCCAGTCCAACCCGGGTACAAGGGGCCTATGGCTACACCTTC.

This chain joins TRBV30 and TRBJ1-3, with D possibly being TRBD1 (6 bases). Trimming stripped 1 base from V and 0 bases from J, with 13 bases between. CDR3 length: 16 amino acids. Looked up from germline, CDR1 is GTSNPN and CDR2 is SVGIG (reference sequence). DNA for the CDR3: TGTGCCTGGAGTGGTTGGGGGCAGGGCTCTGGAAACACCATATATTTT. It translates to CAWSGWGQGSGNTIYF.

The rearrangement links TRBV19 to TRBJ2-1; D gene uncertain. The V and J ends lost 1 base and 15 bases respectively, with 16 bases between them. Germline V gene data show CDR1 as LNHDA and CDR2 as SQIVND (reference sequence). This CDR3 has 13 amino acids. CDR3: CASSIGEGIPPFF. Here the CDR3 DNA reads TGTGCCAGTAGTATAGGGGAAGGGATCCCCCCGTTCTTC.

V gene TRBV5-4 combines with J gene TRBJ1-3, with 7 bases that match TRBD1. Germline values: CDR1 SGHNT, CDR2 YYREEE (reference sequence). The V and J ends lost 5 bases and 4 bases, in that order; junction bases with no gene match: 9. The CDR3 has 15 amino acids. In DNA form, the CDR3 reads TGTGCCAGCAGTACGACAGGGACACGGGGAAACACCATATATTTT. This encodes CASSTTGTRGNTIYF.

The chain recombines TRBV15 with TRBJ1-6; tentative D call: TRBD1 (6 bases). V was shortened by 8 bases and J by 5 bases, with 16 bases between the two germline ends. The germline gives CDR1 LNHNV, CDR2 YYDKDF (reference sequence). This CDR3 is 15 amino acids long. CDR3 sequence (DNA): TGTGCCACCCAAAGCCGGGACACAAATAATTCACCCCTCCACTTT. Its protein is CATQSRDTNNSPLHF.

V usage is TRBV19 and J usage is TRBJ1-4, with 7 bases that match TRBD1. The CDR3 runs 16 residues. J gave up 2 bases and V 6 bases, and 9 bases lay outside the gene matches. Germline CDR1 reads LNHDA; CDR2 reads SQIVND (reference sequence). CDR3 amino acids: CASSKQGKGTNEKLFF. The CDR3 region has the DNA TGTGCCAGTAGCAAACAGGGGAAGGGGACTAATGAAAAACTGTTTTTT.